This T cell receptor (beta chain) was profiled in a study of naive and memory T cell subsets. An equimolar mix of two oligonucleotides served as the beta constant-region primer for TRBC1 and TRBC2. Nested alpha and beta constant-region primers with the SP2 primer drove four PCR rounds on ligated cDNA. Ligation attached a single-stranded oligonucleotide with a 12-nucleotide UMI and the SP2 primer to the cDNA 3' end. One entry per CDR3 protein, called by TCRdb with MiXCR from the UMI-ligation and nested PCR reads. The sample lists around 160,000 distinct CDR3 sequences; approximately 22% were seen once. General study points: Over 95% of naive TCR sequences appeared only once after error correction, unlike memory subsets. Possibly reflecting memory cells re-expressing CD45RA, a few larger clonotypes occurred in naive repertoires, especially CD8.

In its sample, this clonotype was seen many times. Antigen unknown. This sequence was found in a human donor in good health. The sample taken for sequencing was naive CD4+ T cells from blood.

The CDR3 reads CSAVADAGEQFF. DNA for the CDR3: TGCAGTGCGGTAGCGGACGCCGGTGAGCAGTTCTTC. This rearrangement joins TRBV20-1 to TRBJ2-1, with D maybe TRBD2 (6 bases). The length of the CDR3 is 12 residues. Germline V lookup: CDR1 DFQATT, CDR2 SNEGSKA (reference sequence). Between the trimmed V and J ends, which lost 6 bases and 9 bases, there was a span of 15 bases.